This TCR beta chain was recorded in a study of identical twins. In regard to this clonotype: No antigen is known for it.

Findings of the study overall: Twin-shared out-of-frame alpha sequences showed excess low generation probability.

V shed 4 bases and J shed 6 bases, with 18 bases lying between them. CDR3 length: 15 residues. Looked up from germline, CDR1 is MNHEY and CDR2 is SVGAGI. There were only healthy Caucasians among the donors. TCRdb re-derived calls from the 5' RACE reads in MiXCR, one entry per CDR3 protein. Here the sample spans 430,000 or so distinct CDR3 sequences, approximately 25% being singletons. These data also featured in a second study, about T cells expressing NK-cell markers. This second study notes: The sorts in several experiments were restricted to alpha-beta TCR T cells by an anti-gamma-delta TCR antibody.

This TCR derives from a young woman in good health. What was sequenced was CD4+ T cells sorted from blood. The genes are TRBV6-5 and TRBJ1-1; no clear D. The CDR3 region has the DNA TGTGCCAGCAGTTTAGAGAGGACCCCACCTCCTGAAGCTTTCTTT. Translating it yields CASSLERTPPPEAFF.